The rows below give T cell receptor beta chains drawn from one sample of a study of identical twins. TCRdb recomputed calls from the 5' RACE reads with MiXCR, one row per CDR3 protein. The sample carries around 530,000 distinct CDR3 sequences, 15% recorded once. These data were also filed under a second study, of yellow fever vaccine responses in identical twins.

What was sequenced was CD4+ T cells sorted from blood. The receptors derive from a woman younger than 30 in good health. CDR3s include the opening cysteine and the closing phenylalanine or tryptophan. Each record gives: clone size, D gene, J gene, V gene, CDR3 DNA, CDR3 protein. The D gene is left open where the match is weak. Clone size is shown for a subset of rows, as once, few, many or a class of expanded clone.

>few|NA|TRBJ2-1|TRBV24-1
TGTGCCACCAGTATGGGTCCTTATTCCTACAATGAGCAGTTCTTC
CATSMGPYSYNEQFF
>few|TRBD1|TRBJ2-3|TRBV9
TGTGCCAGCAGCGTTCCCGGACAGGGGATCGCAGATACGCAGTATTTT
CASSVPGQGIADTQYF
>many|TRBD1|TRBJ2-1|TRBV25-1
TGTGCCAGCAGTGAATATGGACAGGGGCTTTACAACAATGAGCAGTTCTTC
CASSEYGQGLYNNEQFF
>NA|NA|TRBJ1-4|TRBV4-1
TGCGCCAGCAGCCAAGCAGGAACAACTAATGAAAAACTGTTTTTT
CASSQAGTTNEKLFF
>few|TRBD2|TRBJ2-7|TRBV29-1
TGCAGCGTCCGTGGACTAGCGGGAAATTACGAGCAGTACTTC
CSVRGLAGNYEQYF
>few|TRBD1|TRBJ2-2|TRBV29-1
TGCAGCGTTGGGAGGACAGGGGGCCGCGGCACCGGGGAGCTGTTTTTT
CSVGRTGGRGTGELFF
>NA|NA|TRBJ2-4|TRBV2
TGTGCCAGCAGTTCAGGGACGCGGGGCATTCAGTACTTC
CASSSGTRGIQYF
>many|TRBD2|TRBJ2-5|TRBV20-1
TGCAGTGCTAGAGATGTGGGACTACAAGAGACCCAGTACTTC
CSARDVGLQETQYF
>many|TRBD1|TRBJ2-5|TRBV20-1
TGCAGTGGAAACAGGGGCGAAGAGACCCAGTACTTC
CSGNRGEETQYF
>NA|NA|TRBJ2-3|TRBV2
TGTGCCAGCAGTGCGGGACTTCAATCTCCAGATACGCAGTATTTT
CASSAGLQSPDTQYF
>NA|TRBD2|TRBJ2-5|TRBV2
TGTGCCAGCAGTGATTTTAGGGGACTAGCGGGAGAGGTAGAGGAGACCCAGTACTTC
CASSDFRGLAGEVEETQYF
>few|TRBD1|TRBJ2-7|TRBV3-1
TGTGCCAGCAGCCAAGATGGGGACAGGGGCAGGCAGTACTTC
CASSQDGDRGRQYF
>NA|NA|TRBJ2-3|TRBV7-9
TGTGCCAGCAGCCCCGGGTCTAGCGCAGATACGCAGTATTTT
CASSPGSSADTQYF
>many|TRBD1|TRBJ1-6|TRBV7-9
TGTGCCAGCAGCTCCACACAGGGGAATAATTCACCCCTCCACTTT
CASSSTQGNNSPLHF
>few|NA|TRBJ2-3|TRBV29-1
TGCAGCGTTGCGGCCCAGCCCTCCGGTCATCGGGCCTCCCCAGATACGCAGTATTTT
CSVAAQPSGHRASPDTQYF
>few|NA|TRBJ1-1|TRBV5-1
TGCGCCAGCAGCTTTGGGGGAAAGAACACTGAAGCTTTCTTT
CASSFGGKNTEAFF
>few|TRBD2|TRBJ2-5|TRBV6-5
TGTGCCAGCAGTTACCGGGGGGGTGGAGAGACCCAGTACTTC
CASSYRGGGETQYF
>NA|NA|TRBJ2-1|TRBV11-2
TGTGCCAGCAGCCGGGTACAGGGAACCTACAATGAGCAGTTCTTC
CASSRVQGTYNEQFF
>few|TRBD2|TRBJ2-3|TRBV19
TGTGCCACGACCCGGGACTACCCGGGCACAGATACGCAGTATTTT
CATTRDYPGTDTQYF
>NA|NA|TRBJ1-1|TRBV28
TGTGCCAGCAGTTTCCACAGGATTTTGAACACTGAAGCTTTCTTT
CASSFHRILNTEAFF
>NA|NA|TRBJ2-5|TRBV2
TGTGCCAGCAGGACAGGAATCATCCAAGAGACCCAGTACTTC
CASRTGIIQETQYF
>NA|NA|TRBJ2-1|TRBV7-3
TGTGCCAGCAGCTTAGGGTTGGGGAAGTTGGGGCAGTTCTTC
CASSLGLGKLGQFF
>NA|NA|TRBJ1-2|TRBV15
TGTGCCACCAGCAGAGAAATCGGGGACTCCTATGGCTACACCTTC
CATSREIGDSYGYTF
>NA|TRBD2|TRBJ2-1|TRBV9
TGTGCCAGCATACAGTCTAGCGGGAGTAAAAATGAGCAGTTCTTC
CASIQSSGSKNEQFF
>many|NA|TRBJ2-7|TRBV2
TGTGCCAGCAGTGTAACCGGGACCTACGAGCAGTACTTC
CASSVTGTYEQYF
>few|TRBD2|TRBJ2-7|TRBV11-2
TGTGCCAGCAGCTTAGATTGGTCGCTAGCGGGTACCTACGAGCAGTACTTC
CASSLDWSLAGTYEQYF
>NA|NA|TRBJ2-2|TRBV5-1
TGCCCCAGCAGCTTGGGTGGTATGGTACCCGGGGAGCTGTTTTTT
CPSSLGGMVPGELFF
>many|TRBD1|TRBJ1-1|TRBV12-3/TRBV12-4
TGTGCCAGCAGACTTGGACAGGGGGCTCTGAACACTGAAGCTTTCTTT
CASRLGQGALNTEAFF
>many|NA|TRBJ2-7|TRBV5-1
TGCGCCAGCAGCTTGGGTTCGGTGGTTGCTTACGAGCAGTACTTC
CASSLGSVVAYEQYF
>NA|TRBD2|TRBJ2-3|TRBV11-2
TGTGCCAGCAGCCACAGCGGGAGATATACGCAGTATTTT
CASSHSGRYTQYF
>NA|TRBD2|TRBJ2-1|TRBV20-1
TGCAGTGCTAGAGAGATTAGCGGGGGGGGGAATGAGCAGTTCTTC
CSAREISGGGNEQFF
>NA|NA|TRBJ2-1|TRBV14
TGTGCCAGCAGCCAAGTATTAACTTACCCCTACAATGAGCAGTTCTTC
CASSQVLTYPYNEQFF
>few|NA|TRBJ2-2|TRBV10-2
TGCGCCAGCAGCGGGACCACCGGGGAGCTGTTTTTT
CASSGTTGELFF
>NA|NA|TRBJ1-1|TRBV20-1
TGCAGTGCTGGAAGCCTACGAATGAACACTGAAGCTTTCTTT
CSAGSLRMNTEAFF
>NA|NA|TRBJ2-2|TRBV5-1
TGCGCCAGCAGCTTGACCGCCCGGGGATCGAACACCGGGGAGCTGTTTTTT
CASSLTARGSNTGELFF
>NA|TRBD1|TRBJ1-1|TRBV2
TGTGCCAGCAGCCTAGGGACAGGGGTTTTGGCTGAAGCTTTCTTT
CASSLGTGVLAEAFF
>few|NA|TRBJ2-4|TRBV5-1
TGCGCCAGCAGCTTGGAAGTGGGGCAGGGAGCTAACATTCAGTACTTC
CASSLEVGQGANIQYF
>few|NA|TRBJ2-3|TRBV7-9
TGTGCCAGCAGCTTCAATCGGGATACGCAGTATTTT
CASSFNRDTQYF
>many|NA|TRBJ1-1|TRBV12-3/TRBV12-4
TGTGCCAGCAGTCCCAGTGGGGGGCCTGAAGCTTTCTTT
CASSPSGGPEAFF
>few|TRBD2|TRBJ2-1|TRBV12-3/TRBV12-4
TGTGCCAGCACTCCCGGTAGGCTAGCGGGAGGTGGCTACAATGAGCAGTTCTTC
CASTPGRLAGGGYNEQFF
>NA|NA|TRBJ2-1|TRBV19
TGTGCCAGTAGTATCCAACCCTCCTACAATGAGCAGTTCTTC
CASSIQPSYNEQFF
>NA|NA|TRBJ2-1|TRBV9
TGTGCCAGCAGCGTAGAACCGCGGGCCAGGGAGCAGTTCTTC
CASSVEPRAREQFF
>few|NA|TRBJ2-3|TRBV11-3
TGTGCCAGCAGATACAACCGGGACAAAGATACGCAGTATTTT
CASRYNRDKDTQYF
>many|TRBD2|TRBJ2-7|TRBV7-2
TGTGCCAGCAGCGGCTGGGGGGGTCCTTACGAGCAGTACTTC
CASSGWGGPYEQYF
>few|NA|TRBJ2-3|TRBV13
TGTGCCAGCAGCTCACAACTTCGGGATACGCAGTATTTT
CASSSQLRDTQYF
>many|TRBD1|TRBJ2-7|TRBV18
TGTGCCAGCTCACCCGGGACAGGCTACGAGCAGTACTTC
CASSPGTGYEQYF
>few|NA|TRBJ1-1|TRBV5-1
TGCGCCAGCAGCTTGGGTCCCCGAGTGGACACTGAAGCTTTCTTT
CASSLGPRVDTEAFF
>few|TRBD1|TRBJ1-2|TRBV2
TGTGCCACTACGGGACAGGGGATATCTAACTATGGCTACACCTTC
CATTGQGISNYGYTF
>NA|NA|TRBJ2-1|TRBV28
TGTGCCAGCAGCCACCCTAGAGCCCCCTACAATGAGCAGTTCTTC
CASSHPRAPYNEQFF
>few|NA|TRBJ2-1|TRBV7-9
TGTGCCAGCAGCCCTACACAGGTTAAGTACAATGAGCAGTTCTTC
CASSPTQVKYNEQFF
>few|TRBD2|TRBJ2-5|TRBV12-3/TRBV12-4
TGTGCCAGCAGCCGGGGGACTAGCGGGAGGCCTGAAGAGACCCAGTACTTC
CASSRGTSGRPEETQYF
>NA|TRBD2|TRBJ2-5|TRBV29-1
TGCAGCGTTGGGGGCGGACTAGCGGATAAGTACCAAGAGACCCAGTACTTC
CSVGGGLADKYQETQYF
>NA|TRBD2|TRBJ2-1|TRBV12-5
TGTGCTAGTGGCCCTGGGCGGGAGATGGACAATGAGCAGTTCTTC
CASGPGREMDNEQFF
>NA|TRBD1|TRBJ2-7|TRBV20-1
TGCAGTGCTTATGGTCCGGGACAGGGGGTTGCCGAGCAGTACTTC
CSAYGPGQGVAEQYF
>NA|NA|TRBJ1-6|TRBV10-2
TGCGCCAGCACTCCGGTAGGGGCCAATTCACCCCTCCACTTT
CASTPVGANSPLHF